This T cell receptor beta chain comes out of a study of blood T cell repertoires in COVID-19. About the study: Sites in the United States, Italy and Spain provided acute and convalescent COVID-19 samples. PBMCs, B-cell-depleted T cells, or T cells were the source of the cDNA or gDNA that made up the material.

In the study's own analysis: From reference gene primer amplification, estimates of nucleated cell counts were derived. Repertoires were generated with immunoSEQ multiplex PCR, while TCRdb's copy carries only in-frame clones and drops some. The DNA gave D and trimming, while V, J and clone size come from that table. The table shows under 150,000 clones, with 85% to 90% occurring only once. Trimming left V 3 bases short and J 5 bases short, with 16 bases between. The germline V gene has CDR1 MNHEY and CDR2 SMNVEV (reference sequence). The CDR3 loop spans 15 amino acids. The chain employs TRBV27 and TRBJ1-2; a possible D gene is TRBD1 (5 bases). The specimen sequenced was peripheral blood. This receptor was identified in a human donor in a cohort sampled during active COVID-19. This chain's CDR3 is CASSLTPIGAYGYTF. CDR3 coding DNA: TGTGCCAGCAGTTTGACCCCCATAGGGGCTTATGGCTACACCTTC.